This T cell receptor beta chain was sequenced for a study of breast tumors, draining lymph nodes, adjacent tissues. This clonotype has at least ten counts. Its target is unknown. Axillary draining lymph nodes of breast cancer patients supplied the node samples. TCRdb independently ran MiXCR on the multiplex PCR reads; one entry per CDR3 protein. The sample holds tens of thousands of distinct CDR3 sequences, approximately 31% seen once. The CDR3 consists of 12 residues. Trimming stripped 4 bases from V and 3 bases from J, with 7 bases between. Germline values: CDR1 LNHDA, CDR2 SQIVND (reference sequence). Study-wide findings and caveats: Tumor repertoires ranked between lymph nodes and nontumor tissue in diversity, with V and J gene preferences. Data only fit, rather than demonstrated, lymph node origin of most tumor T cells.

This chain links TRBV19 with TRBJ2-7; D gene ambiguous. The TCR comes from a female donor with breast cancer. Some clones in this sample may be carry-over from other donors' samples. Sequenced input: axillary lymph node tissue. CDR3 loop: CASSNRHYEQYF. CDR3 nucleotides: TGTGCCAGTAGTAACAGACACTACGAGCAGTACTTC. Filled out from reference TRBV19 and TRBJ2-7, the complete variable domain reads DGGITQSPKYLFRKEGQNVTLSCEQNLNHDAMYWYRQDPGQGLRLIYYSQIVNDFQKGDIAEGYSVSREKKESFPLTVTSAQKNPTAFYLCASSNRHYEQYFGPGTRLTVT.